What follows describes a single T cell receptor beta chain. The antigen it binds to is not known. Nothing much larger sits one base from this clone, and base qualities are not available. The immunoSEQ assay, a bias-controlled multiplex PCR using V- and J-specific primers, was used to amplify TCR beta CDR3 regions from genomic DNA. A proprietary barcode and Illumina adapter sequences were added to the CDR3 amplicons in a second PCR step. An Illumina MiSeq instrument was used to sequence the CDR3 libraries. Turning to the authors' computational methods: immunoSEQ Analyzer 3.0 was used for export and quality control, with R Bioconductor and Immunarch used for downstream analyses. Only productive rearrangements in the normalized downsampled data set went into calculating the repertoire metrics. In the normalized cohort, clonotypes with more than 5 templates were defined as pathologically expanded. The Inverse Simpson Index was used to measure repertoire diversity. CMV-specificity analyses were carried out on the non-normalized data set to capture all clonotypes. In its TCRdb copy, this immuneACCESS table keeps in-frame sequences only and misses some clones. Where compared with another copy, unresolved V genes explain less than half of these, and the others have no known cause. V and J calls and clone size follow that table, whereas D and trimming were derived from the DNA. Within this sample are 6,000 to 8,000 clones, with approximately 90% of them counted one time only. Approximately 6.5% of the sample is taken by the ten largest.

The entry originates in a study of T cell clonotyping in hematopoietic cell transplantation (dated by TCRdb to about 2021). A note on the overall study: Pretransplant samples from recipients were collected after cytoreduction. Patients were recruited between September 2015 and early 2017 and followed until late 2020 or death. The study collected over a hundred blood samples from some 35 consecutive transplant recipients and their related donors.

There are 15 amino acids in the CDR3, from cysteine to phenylalanine inclusive. The kept DNA is CDR3 alone, 45 bases in frame from the first base. The germline V gene encodes CDR1 GTSNPN and CDR2 SVGIG (reference sequence). V ends up 3 bases short and J 2 bases short, with an unmatched junction base count of 7. Taken with the paper, the label for time point translates to: recipient sample about 28 days before transplant, after cytoreduction. Recipient blood was collected about 28 days before transplant and at days 30, 100 and 180 after transplant. Nuclei Lysis Solution was used to extract genomic DNA from fresh or cryopreserved unfractionated peripheral blood mononuclear cells. What the work shows at the level of the full study, not this receptor alone: Overlap with donor repertoires was found for only a small fraction of recipient repertoires, with over 95% found to appear de novo at the given depth. Recipient TCR diversity fell after transplant, with pathologically expanded clonotypes rising progressively from day 30 to day 180. Broader TCR repertoire diversity after transplant was predicted by Inverse Simpson Index values from donors and from recipients before transplant. The sample size was limited, and because cells were not sorted, the contributions of CD4 and CD8 repertoires could not be separated.

Sample: peripheral blood mononuclear cells, taken before stem cell transplant. In this chain, TRBV30 is recombined with TRBJ2-1; a stretch of 7 junction bases matches TRBD1. The TCR sequence derives from a man in his 60s with acute myeloid leukemia. Some clones in this sample may be carry-over from other donors' samples. The DNA sequence is given as TGTGCCTGGAGCAAAGACAGGGCTGCCTACAATGAGCAGTTCTTC. This is translated as CAWSKDRAAYNEQFF.